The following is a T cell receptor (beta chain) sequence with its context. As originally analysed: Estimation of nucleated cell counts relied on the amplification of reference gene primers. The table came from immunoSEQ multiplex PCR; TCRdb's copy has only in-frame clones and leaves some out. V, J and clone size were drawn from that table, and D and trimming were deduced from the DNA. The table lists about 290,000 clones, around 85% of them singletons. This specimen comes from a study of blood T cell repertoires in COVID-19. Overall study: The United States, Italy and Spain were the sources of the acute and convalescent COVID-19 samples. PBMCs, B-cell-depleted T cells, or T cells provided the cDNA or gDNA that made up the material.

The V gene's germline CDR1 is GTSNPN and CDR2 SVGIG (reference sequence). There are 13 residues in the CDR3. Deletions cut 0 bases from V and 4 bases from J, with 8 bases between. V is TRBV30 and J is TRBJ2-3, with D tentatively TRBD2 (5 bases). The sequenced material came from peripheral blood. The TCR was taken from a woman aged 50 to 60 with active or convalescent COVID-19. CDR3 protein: CAWSVGGPDTQYF. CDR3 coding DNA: TGTGCCTGGAGTGTAGGAGGACCAGATACGCAGTATTTT.